This TCR beta chain was identified in a study of T cell changes during pregnancy in multiple sclerosis. The protocol was immunoSEQ multiplex PCR, while the TCRdb copy is restricted to in-frame clones and leaves out a portion. This sample carries under 40,000 clones, roughly 90% of them seen once, and the ten largest clones take about 0.4%. The TCR originated in a female donor with multiple sclerosis, enrolled in a pregnancy study. Sequences were derived from CD4+ T cells from peripheral blood mononuclear cells, sampled in the second trimester of pregnancy.

CDR3: CASSLEPQGSYTF. The CDR3 coding sequence is TGCGCCAGCAGCTTGGAACCACAGGGTAGCTACACCTTC. The rearrangement uses TRBV5-1 and TRBJ1-2, with D possibly matching TRBD1 (6 bases). CDR1 is SGHRS, CDR2 YFSETQ, per germline. V lost 0 bases and J 9 bases, leaving 12 bases between the germline ends. The CDR3 loop spans 13 amino acids.